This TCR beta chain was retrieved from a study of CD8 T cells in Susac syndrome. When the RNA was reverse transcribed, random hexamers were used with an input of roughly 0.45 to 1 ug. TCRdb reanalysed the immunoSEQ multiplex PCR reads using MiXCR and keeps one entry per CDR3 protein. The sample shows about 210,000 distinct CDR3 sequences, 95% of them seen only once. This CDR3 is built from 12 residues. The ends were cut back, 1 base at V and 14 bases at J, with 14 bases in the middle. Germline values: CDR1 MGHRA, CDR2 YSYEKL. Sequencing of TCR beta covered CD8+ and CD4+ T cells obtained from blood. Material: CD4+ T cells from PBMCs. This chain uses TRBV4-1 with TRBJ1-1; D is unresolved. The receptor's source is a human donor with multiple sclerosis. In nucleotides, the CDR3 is TGCGCCAGCAGCCAAGGGGCCAGCGGTTGGTTCTTT. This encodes CASSQGASGWFF.